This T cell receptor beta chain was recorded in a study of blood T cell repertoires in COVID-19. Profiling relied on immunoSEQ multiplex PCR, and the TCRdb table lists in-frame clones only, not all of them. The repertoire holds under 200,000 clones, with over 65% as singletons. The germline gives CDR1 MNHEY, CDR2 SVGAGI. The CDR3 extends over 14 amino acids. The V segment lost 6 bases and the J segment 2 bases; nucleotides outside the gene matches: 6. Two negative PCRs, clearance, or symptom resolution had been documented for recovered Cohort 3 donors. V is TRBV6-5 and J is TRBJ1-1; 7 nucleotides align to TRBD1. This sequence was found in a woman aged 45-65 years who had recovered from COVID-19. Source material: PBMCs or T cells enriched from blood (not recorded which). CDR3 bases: TGTGCCAGCAGAGAGACAGGGTTTAACACTGAAGCTTTCTTT. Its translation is CASRETGFNTEAFF.